These T cell receptor beta chains were read from a single sample in a study of ipilimumab plus nivolumab after autologous stem cell transplantation. Using immunoSEQ multiplex PCR, the repertoire was profiled, and TCRdb retains in-frame clones only, with some absent. Counted here are tens of thousands of clones, 65% to 85% occurring once; the ten biggest clones make up less than 2.5%. The source material was PBMCs, sampled in a trial of ipilimumab plus nivolumab as post-transplant consolidation. The source is a male donor with diffuse large B-cell lymphoma. CDR3s include the opening cysteine and the closing phenylalanine or tryptophan. A D gene is named only where the DNA matches it firmly. Expanded clones are given a class, and other clones once, few, many or no size at all.

D | J | V | size | CDR3 | DNA
TRBD1 | TRBJ2-2 | TRBV5-1 | . | CASSWPGQGAHGELFF | TGCGCCAGCAGCTGGCCGGGACAGGGGGCTCACGGGGAGCTGTTTTTT
. | TRBJ2-3 | TRBV14 | . | CASSQDLSTDTQYF | TGTGCCAGCAGCCAAGACTTGAGCACAGATACGCAGTATTTT
. | TRBJ2-3 | TRBV2 | . | CASSEGSQGWARGDTQYF | TGTGCCAGCAGTGAAGGTTCACAGGGATGGGCTCGGGGAGATACGCAGTATTTT
. | TRBJ2-7 | TRBV2 | . | CASSEYRSSYEQYF | TGTGCCAGCAGTGAATACCGCAGCTCCTACGAGCAGTACTTC
TRBD1 | TRBJ2-2 | TRBV7-9 | . | CASSWTGQGNTGELFF | TGTGCCAGCAGCTGGACGGGACAGGGAAACACCGGGGAGCTGTTTTTT
. | TRBJ1-1 | TRBV6-1 | few | CASRHPLNTEAFF | TGTGCCAGTCGACATCCCTTGAACACTGAAGCTTTCTTT
. | TRBJ1-1 | TRBV27 | . | CASSAQSVHTEAFF | TGTGCCAGCAGTGCTCAGTCCGTCCACACTGAAGCTTTCTTT
TRBD1 | TRBJ1-1 | TRBV2 | . | CASSVAGTVQAFF | TGTGCCAGCAGTGTAGCCGGGACAGTTCAAGCTTTCTTT
. | TRBJ2-3 | TRBV7-9 | . | CASRLVGADTQYF | TGTGCCAGCAGGCTCGTGGGGGCAGATACGCAGTATTTT
. | TRBJ2-3 | TRBV7-2 | . | CASSLWQGSGTQYF | TGTGCCAGCAGCTTATGGCAGGGAAGTGGGACGCAGTATTTT
. | TRBJ2-2 | TRBV30 | . | CAATGAAGELFF | TGTGCCGCAACCGGGGCCGCCGGGGAGCTGTTTTTT
. | TRBJ2-5 | TRBV2 | . | CASSRASGTQYF | TGTGCCAGCAGCCGGGCATCCGGGACCCAGTACTTC
TRBD1 | TRBJ1-4 | TRBV5-1 | . | CASSLLGQGGEKLFF | TGCGCCAGCAGCTTGTTGGGACAGGGAGGAGAAAAACTGTTTTTT
. | TRBJ2-2 | TRBV5-6 | . | CASSPRLPTGELFF | TGTGCCAGCAGCCCCCGTCTCCCTACCGGGGAGCTGTTTTTT
TRBD1 | TRBJ2-1 | TRBV5-1 | . | CASSTGQGLFNEQFF | TGCGCCAGCAGCACCGGACAGGGGCTGTTCAATGAGCAGTTCTTC
. | TRBJ2-7 | TRBV2 | . | CASISGSSYEQYF | TGTGCCAGCATTTCAGGGAGCTCCTACGAGCAGTACTTC
. | TRBJ1-1 | TRBV6-6 | . | CASGGAYTEAFF | TGTGCCAGCGGGGGGGCCTACACTGAAGCTTTCTTT
TRBD2 | TRBJ2-1 | TRBV4-3 | . | CASSQELHAGGKNEQFF | TGCGCCAGCAGCCAAGAACTCCACGCGGGGGGAAAAAATGAGCAGTTCTTC
TRBD1 | TRBJ2-7 | TRBV13 | . | CASSFGTGSEQYF | TGTGCCAGCAGCTTTGGGACAGGGTCCGAGCAGTACTTC
. | TRBJ2-3 | TRBV19 | . | CAAGTAGDTQYF | TGTGCCGCCGGGACCGCGGGTGATACGCAGTATTTT
TRBD2 | TRBJ2-1 | TRBV7-9 | . | CASSLVASGGLNEQFF | TGTGCCAGCAGCTTAGTGGCTAGCGGGGGGCTCAATGAGCAGTTCTTC
. | TRBJ1-6 | TRBV15 | once | CATSRLGAPKPLHF | TGTGCCACCAGCAGGCTTGGGGCACCTAAGCCCCTCCACTTT
. | TRBJ2-2 | TRBV6-6 | . | CASSYGGSTGELFF | TGTGCCAGCAGTTACGGGGGGTCCACCGGGGAGCTGTTTTTT
TRBD2 | TRBJ2-3 | TRBV18 | . | CASSPTGSGGQDTQYF | TGTGCCAGCTCACCTACTGGTAGCGGGGGGCAAGATACGCAGTATTTT
. | TRBJ2-7 | TRBV7-9 | once | CASSGTGSYEQYF | TGTGCCAGCAGCGGGACTGGGTCCTACGAGCAGTACTTC
. | TRBJ1-2 | TRBV6-6 | . | CASSRTEGGYTF | TGTGCCAGCAGCCGGACAGAAGGTGGCTACACCTTC
. | TRBJ1-1 | TRBV5-1 | few | CASSPTPRLDTEAFF | TGCGCCAGCAGCCCCACCCCTCGGCTCGACACTGAAGCTTTCTTT
TRBD2 | TRBJ2-1 | TRBV6-4 | few | CASSRLAGGASSYNEQFF | TGTGCCAGCAGTCGACTAGCGGGGGGCGCGAGCTCCTACAATGAGCAGTTCTTC
. | TRBJ1-1 | TRBV6-5 | . | CASRGQGLNTEAFF | TGTGCCAGCCGGGGGCAGGGGTTGAACACTGAAGCTTTCTTT
. | TRBJ1-2 | TRBV5-1 | . | CASSLGATGYGYTF | TGCGCCAGCAGCTTGGGTGCGACCGGCTATGGCTACACCTTC
. | TRBJ1-3 | TRBV7-2 | . | CASSSGSGNTIYF | TGTGCCAGCAGTTCGGGTAGTGGGAACACCATATATTTT
. | TRBJ2-1 | TRBV7-2 | . | CASSVGRYNEQFF | TGTGCCAGCAGTGTGGGGCGGTACAATGAGCAGTTCTTC
TRBD2 | TRBJ2-3 | TRBV4-2 | . | CASSQRTGGGALSTDTQYF | TGTGCCAGCAGCCAACGTACGGGCGGGGGGGCCTTAAGCACAGATACGCAGTATTTT
TRBD2 | TRBJ2-7 | TRBV5-4 | . | CASSSRPAGVLSYEQYF | TGTGCCAGCAGCTCCAGGCCAGCGGGGGTCCTTTCCTACGAGCAGTACTTC
. | TRBJ1-1 | TRBV12-5 | once | CASGLRVGSTEAFF | TGTGCTAGTGGTTTAAGGGTGGGAAGCACTGAAGCTTTCTTT
. | TRBJ2-1 | TRBV6-6 | . | CASSDWGGLGNEQFF | TGTGCCAGCAGTGATTGGGGGGGCCTCGGCAATGAGCAGTTCTTC